This T cell receptor beta chain came from a study of T cell repertoires in cytomegalovirus infection. Study background: Matching HLA type, along with CMV infection, was indicated by public TCR beta signatures. Study-wide results and limits: Dominant in the ex vivo response were TCR beta clonotypes restricted by HLA-C and specific for CMV.

Each CDR3 protein gets one entry after TCRdb re-called the reads with MiXCR. The table lists some 920,000 distinct CDR3 sequences, around 30% of them singletons, with over 12% in the top ten. Germline loops: CDR1 MNHNY, CDR2 SVGAGI (reference sequence). The CDR3 runs to 12 residues. Trimming pared 10 bases from V and 3 bases from J, leaving 9 bases between. As concerns this clonotype: The antigen is undetermined.

The genes are TRBV6-6 and TRBJ1-4, with a weak D call TRBD1 (5 bases). The sequencing here drew on cultured CD8+ T cells from PBMCs, taken from culture after CMV antigen stimulation. The TCR originated in a human donor in good health (CMV status not recorded). Some clones in this sample may be carry-over from other donors' samples. CDR3: CAILGPNEKLFF. The CDR3 nucleotides are TGTGCCATCCTGGGGCCTAATGAAAAACTGTTTTTT.